This T cell receptor beta chain was recovered during a study of identical twins listed by TCRdb under 2016. Describing the broader study: To test whether fetal clonotypes persist, this study deep-sequenced TCR alpha and beta repertoires from monozygotic twins, from unrelated adults of various ages, and from cord blood. To rule out contamination, the twin experiments were replicated at different times with different library preparation protocols. The full study reports these points: Compared with coincidental sharing between unrelated individuals, an excess of low generation-probability sequences was observed among out-of-frame TCR alpha sequences shared between twins. Excess twin sharing in beta out-of-frame sequences was weaker because fewer shared sequences lowered the signal-to-noise ratio. Invariant T cells such as MAIT and iNKT could partly confound zero-insertion analyses, though diverse VJ usage argued against this for most clonotypes. Out-of-frame TCR alpha sharing in monozygotic twins was systematically underestimated by recombination models, whereas sharing between unrelated individuals was in agreement with the recombination models. Abundant cord blood beta clonotypes had fewer insertions, young adult naive repertoires showed a similar but weaker trend, and memory repertoires showed no such trend. Because the same donors could not be followed over many years, the conclusions depended on cross-sectional statistical analysis.

The method was 5' RACE. Sequencing instrument: Illumina HiSeq 2000. Template switching introduced a universal primer binding site; the final cDNA contained a unique molecular identifier, enabling accurate counting of TCR cDNA molecules. First-strand cDNA for TCR alpha and beta chains was synthesized from specific primers in the conserved constant-segment region. To control for contamination, each cDNA library was double barcoded with a SMART-Mk sample barcode plus Illumina barcodes. TruSeq adapter sequences and Illumina sample barcodes were added in two successive PCR steps. The Illumina HiSeq platform was used with custom primers to sequence TCR alpha and beta cDNA libraries. On the authors' methods: MiGEC was used to process raw reads and extract unique molecular identifiers, and MiXCR was used to find CDR3 positions. Recombination models were inferred per individual with the repgenHMM and IGoR tools using an EM algorithm. Shared clonotype analysis was performed with the tcR package in R, normalizing sharing by the product of cloneset sizes. To study raw recombination without the effects of thymic and clonal selection, out-of-frame nonproductive sequences were analyzed. The public sequencing data were trimmed at Q25 with fastp and processed into clonotypes with MiXCR by TCRdb, which kept only in-frame beta chains. One record per CDR3 amino acid sequence lists the most common genes and DNA. TCRdb, rather than the study authors, made the V and J calls. The sample table holds roughly 290,000 distinct CDR3 sequences, of which 9.5% were seen once. 6% to 8.5% of the sample rests with the top ten.

This clonotype was seen a handful of times. Its antigen is not yet known. Base qualities are not recorded, but no much larger clone differs from it by a single base. Only healthy Caucasian donors were included. Three pairs of female monozygotic twins, all aged roughly 18 to 29 years, were included in the twin cohort. Positive isolation kits from Invitrogen were used to isolate the CD4+ and CD8+ T cell populations. The germline V gene yields SGDLS for CDR1 and YYNGEE for CDR2. Ends trimmed: V by 3 bases, J by 3 bases; bases unmatched to a gene: 8. From its cysteine to its phenylalanine, the CDR3 spans 16 amino acids. Kept here is only the CDR3 DNA, which spans 48 bases and is read in frame from base 1. These data were likewise used in another study, on yellow fever vaccine responses in identical twins. The second investigation adds: According to the authors, in identical twins the way T cells responded to vaccination appeared partly convergent and partly personalized. In identical twins, the study followed T cell clones that responded to the vaccine with precision.

Sample: CD8+ T cells sorted from blood. This TCR was sampled from a woman aged 18 to 35 in good health. The chain uses TRBV9 and TRBJ2-7; 11 bases in the middle match TRBD1. CDR3 sequence: CASSGRDRGDVYEQYF. The sequence in DNA is TGTGCCAGCAGCGGACGGGACAGGGGGGATGTCTACGAGCAGTACTTC.